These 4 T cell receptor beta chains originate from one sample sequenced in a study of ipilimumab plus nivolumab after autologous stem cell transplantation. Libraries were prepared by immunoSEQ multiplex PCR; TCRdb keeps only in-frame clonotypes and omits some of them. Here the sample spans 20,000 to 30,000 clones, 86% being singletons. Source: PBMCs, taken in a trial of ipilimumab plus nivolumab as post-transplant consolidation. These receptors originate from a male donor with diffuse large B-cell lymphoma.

The CDR3 coding sequence is TGCGCCAGCAGCCAGCTAGCGGGGGGCCGGAGAGACGAGCAGTACTTC. Protein: CASSQLAGGRRDEQYF. The chain carries TRBV4-3 and TRBJ2-7, with 11 bases fitting TRBD2. The CDR3 loop spans 16 amino acids. J gave up 5 bases and V 3 bases, and 9 bases lay outside the gene matches. The germline V gene encodes CDR1 LGHNA and CDR2 YSLEER.

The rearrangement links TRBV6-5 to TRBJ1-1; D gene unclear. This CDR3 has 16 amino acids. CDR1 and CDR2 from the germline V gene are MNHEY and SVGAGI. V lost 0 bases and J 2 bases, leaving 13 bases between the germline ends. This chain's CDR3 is CASSYSSSGVNTEAFF. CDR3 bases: TGTGCCAGCAGTTACTCCTCGTCTGGGGTCAACACTGAAGCTTTCTTT.

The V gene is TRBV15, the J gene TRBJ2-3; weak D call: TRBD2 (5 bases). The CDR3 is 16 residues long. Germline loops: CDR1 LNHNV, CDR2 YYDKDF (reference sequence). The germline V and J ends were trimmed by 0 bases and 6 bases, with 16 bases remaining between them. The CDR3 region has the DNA TGTGCCACCAGCAGAGATGCCAGCGGTGGCAAGGATACGCAGTATTTT. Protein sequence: CATSRDASGGKDTQYF.

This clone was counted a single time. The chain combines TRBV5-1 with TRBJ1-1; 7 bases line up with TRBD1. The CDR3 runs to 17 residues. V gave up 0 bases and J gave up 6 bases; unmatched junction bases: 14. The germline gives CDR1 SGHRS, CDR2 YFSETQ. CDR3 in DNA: TGCGCCAGCAGCTTGGGAATCTGGGACAGAGGGATCGCTGAAGCTTTCTTT. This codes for CASSLGIWDRGIAEAFF.